This T cell receptor (beta chain) was sequenced during a study of cytomegalovirus exposure and HLA in healthy donors (dated by TCRdb to the late 2010s). Regarding the research as a whole: According to an earlier analysis of around 600 of the donors, about 170 million T cells yielded 100 million or so unique TCR beta sequences and around 300 Gb of sequence data. The study was designed to test whether signatures of past pathogen exposure could be identified by cataloging public T cell receptors. Typing coverage varied by locus: 629-630 donors for A, B, C, DRB1 and DQB1; approximately 500 for DQA1; more than 600 for DPA1; approximately 470 for DPB1. Of the roughly 400 genotyped donors, roughly 76% were placed in the genetic ancestry cluster associated with self-reported Caucasian donors. The T cell repertoires of several hundred subjects were profiled by immunosequencing and related to cytomegalovirus serostatus. To predict cytomegalovirus infection status, the study combined high-throughput TCR immunosequencing, statistical association of individual TCRs with disease status, and machine learning. Every repertoire in the discovery cohort had been generated on one and the same sequencing platform. Donor age, sex, ethnicity and CMV serostatus were collected together with the repertoire data. In an earlier analysis of roughly 580 of the donors, high-throughput TCR beta sequencing was used to judge whether each TCR beta V gene segment behaved as functional or pseudogenic. Genome-wide SNP genotypes for about 65% of the roughly 670 donors were used in a later genetic analysis, which treated that subset as a discovery cohort. HLA typing covered class I and class II loci at four-digit resolution. An early release covering roughly 640 HLA-typed donors comprised 300 to 350 gigabases of sequencing data and around 85 million unique TCR sequences. Roughly 5 DR-DQ haplotypes were handled as single units for association and clustering because linkage in the cohort was strong. In addition to the first cohort of 666 subjects, a separate validation cohort of approximately 120 different subjects was used. Among about 410 genotyped donors of the cohort, an average of roughly 230,000 unique TCR beta nucleotide sequences was sequenced per donor, of which about 18% were non-productive. A later analysis re-analyzed previously published TCR beta repertoires from 666 donors and added high-resolution HLA genotyping to study TCR occurrence patterns. The later analysis used no new phenotypic data to find candidate immune exposures, relying instead on TCR beta sequences and their occurrence across donors. The full study reports these points: Cytomegalovirus status was reported to be diagnosed by the classifier with high specificity and sensitivity in both the original and validation cohorts. Because HLA typing was missing for some donors at each locus, association tests included only the typed subset. V-gene and J-gene trimming of TCR beta chains was associated with a missense DCLRE1C variant in a later genetic analysis, and the association was replicated in an independent cohort. A total of 164 TCR beta chains were listed by the study as associated with cytomegalovirus. According to a later analysis, TCR association rates differed among HLA loci, with DRB1 alleles showing the most associated TCRs and HLA-C alleles showing the fewest. According to a later genetic analysis, donors in an Asian-associated ancestry cluster had fewer N-insertions in productive TCRs than the roughly 660-donor mean. A further reported finding was that TCR beta sequences accurately predicted the HLA-A and HLA-B alleles for most subjects in the first cohort. Strong co-occurrence of HLA alleles, especially DR and DQ, made assigning TCR associations to individual alleles difficult. The authors suggested that the approach could potentially be generalized to other disease states and immunological phenotypes. Because the 87-base-pair reads could not distinguish some IMGT-functional V segments, including TRBV6-2 and TRBV6-3, those segments were excluded. Correlated functional status among segregating V segments might be attributable to linkage disequilibrium, but an unknown experimental factor could not be ruled out. The cohort was sequenced for TCR beta chains only, and without alpha or paired-chain data the features that could be detected were limited. In a later analysis, most CMV-associated TCR beta chains were found to appear HLA-restricted, with HLA associations seemingly driven largely by CMV exposure. A later analysis associated around 16,000 TCR beta sequences with specific HLA alleles at a false discovery rate of 0.05. Broadly in line with IMGT annotations, most TCR beta V segments showed up in productive rearrangements about 87% or about 30% of the time in an earlier analysis of 587 of the donors. Immune exposure information for the cohort was limited to CMV serostatus. A later analysis found that HLA-associated TCR beta chains were more clonally expanded and had lower generation probabilities than equally common non-associated chains. In vitro tests confirmed that three of the cytomegalovirus-associated TCR beta chains recognize cytomegalovirus antigens. Roughly uniform sequencing depth across donors was assumed in presence/absence analyses, although this assumption may not hold. In a later analysis, several top co-occurrence clusters were reported to appear linked to parvovirus B19, influenza, CMV and Epstein-Barr virus. Most TCR sequences were observed very rarely across donors, whereas some public TCRs were present in many individuals. A group of highly shared sequence variants was considered likely to be a technical artifact of the sequencing pipeline. The earlier analysis of approximately 560 of the donors excluded 15 to 20 rarely observed V segments, including chromosome 9 orphons, because counts were too low.

Receptor amplification or capture employed the immunoSEQ multiplex PCR assay. The multiplex PCR relied on a mix of 60 forward primers for TCR Vbeta segments and 13 reverse primers for TCR Jbeta segments. The CDR3 region of rearranged TCR beta genes was amplified from genomic DNA by a multiplex PCR assay. Amplified TCR beta libraries were sequenced as 87-base-pair reads on the Illumina HiSeq System. As for the authors' bioinformatics: In a later analysis, tens of millions of unique TCR beta chains were counted across the 690 or so repertoires, and roughly 11 million of these chains were shared by at least two donors. A nearest-neighbor algorithm error-corrected the raw reads and collapsed the reads into unique sequences, merging closely related sequences to remove PCR and sequencing errors. V, D and J gene segments were assigned by aligning CDR3 sequences to IMGT reference sequences. Each retained sequence needed at least a six-nucleotide match to both a V gene segment and a J gene segment. A rearrangement counted as productive if the CDR3 had no stop codons and remained in frame with V and J, and every other rearrangement counted as non-productive. Following IMGT convention, CDR3 was defined as the stretch from the second conserved V-encoded cysteine up to the conserved J-encoded phenylalanine. The earlier analysis of about 560 of the donors excluded any sequence lacking an unambiguous match to a single V gene segment. In an earlier analysis of more than 500 of the donors, a V segment was called functional when productive rearrangements were above 56.7%, and segregating when the standard deviation between donors exceeded 5%. A statistical classification framework was built for diagnosing cytomegalovirus status from the catalog of TCR beta chain sequences. V and J gene assignment, in a later analysis, came from comparing TCR nucleotide sequences with IMGT/GENE-DB human TR gene sequences. A later analysis assigned CDR3 sequences and most-parsimonious VDJ recombination scenarios with the TCRdist pipeline. In a later analysis, each TCR beta chain was defined by its CDR3 amino acid sequence together with its V-gene family, and reads lacking a unique V-gene family were excluded. In a later analysis, 450 to 600 highly shared, low-generation-probability nucleotide sequences were removed to address suspected cross-contamination and a sequencing artifact. In a later analysis, a clonal expansion index for each public chain was calculated from normalized within-repertoire ranks of inferred template counts. In a later analysis, generation probabilities were computed with a VDJ recombination model fitted to out-of-frame rearrangements, and the resulting probabilities were checked against IGoR. A later analysis scored TCR-TCR, TCR-HLA and TCR-CMV co-occurrence with hypergeometric tests, applying a repertoire-size bias correction to TCR pairs. False discovery rates were estimated in a later analysis by permuting HLA or CMV assignments 20 times. In a later analysis, co-occurring TCRs were grouped using DBSCAN, and TCRdist sequence similarity was added for clustering within HLA-allele-positive subsets. Co-occurrence clustering excluded repertoires with fewer than 30,000 or more than 120,000 public chains, plus five with anomalous nucleotide sharing. TCRdb's version of the immuneACCESS table is confined to in-frame rearrangements and falls short of the full clone set. An unresolved V gene accounts for under half of the shortfall where checked; the remainder is of unknown origin. V and J calls and clone size are those listed in that table; D and trimming were worked out from the DNA. Recorded for this sample are about 160,000 clones; more than 65% of them occurred a single time. The ten largest clones take up roughly 1.3% of the sample.

Comments on this clone: Its antigen target is currently unknown. Base qualities are missing; no much larger clone stands one base away.

From a lookup of the germline V gene, CDR1 and CDR2 are SQVTM and ANQGSEA. Trimming removed 8 bases from V and 0 bases from J; the gene matches leave 8 bases unexplained. Taken from cysteine to phenylalanine, the CDR3 has 14 residues. Just the 42-base CDR3 DNA is kept, in frame starting at base 1. The cohort was made up of under 800 healthy bone marrow donors. At the time of sampling, all cohort members were nominally healthy, though unrecorded immune exposures were likely present. The donor tested CMV seronegative and was one of the 352 seronegative cohort members. A peripheral blood sample was collected from each donor, and TCR beta sequencing was performed on peripheral blood mononuclear cells. The Qiagen DNeasy Blood Extraction Kit was used to extract genomic DNA from the blood cell samples.

The chain is encoded by TRBV29-1 joined to TRBJ1-1; a stretch of 8 junction bases matches TRBD1. The sample taken for sequencing was PBMCs. This TCR was recovered from a woman in her forties or fifties in good health and CMV-seronegative. The CDR3 amino acid sequence is: CSTRTGSMNTEAFF. The DNA sequence is TGCAGCACAAGGACAGGGTCGATGAACACTGAAGCTTTCTTT.